Below, 15 T cell receptor beta chains from the same sample are listed, as sequenced in a study of OX40 agonist ivuxolimab in advanced cancers. The assay was immunoSEQ multiplex PCR, and TCRdb's table has in-frame clones only and misses some. This table holds nearly 85,000 clones, approximately 86% found once. The sample was CD4+ or CD8+ T cells sorted from blood, taken in a trial of the OX40 agonist ivuxolimab. The origin of the receptors is an adult with an advanced solid tumor such as melanoma, head and neck, liver or kidney cancer.

The chain is built from TRBV7-3 and TRBJ2-1, with 7 nucleotides matching TRBD2. The CDR3 spans 12 residues. Germline values: CDR1 SGHTA, CDR2 FQGTGA. Germline trimming cut 2 bases from V and 9 bases from J; bases unmatched to any gene: 1. The CDR3 spells CASSLGGGEQFF. The CDR3 DNA is TGTGCCAGCAGCTTAGGCGGGGGTGAGCAGTTCTTC.

This sequence joins TRBV29-1 and TRBJ2-7; D may be TRBD1 (6 bases). Trimming removed 5 bases from V and 0 bases from J, with 14 bases in between. The germline V gene has CDR1 SQVTM and CDR2 ANQGSEA. The CDR3 runs to 14 residues. CDR3 amino acids: CSVQFNRDSYEQYF. The CDR3 region has the DNA TGCAGCGTTCAATTCAACAGGGACTCCTACGAGCAGTACTTC.

The rearrangement uses TRBV7-2 and TRBJ2-1; TRBD2 aligns across 11 bases. The length of the CDR3 is 15 residues. The V segment lost 4 bases and the J segment 5 bases; nucleotides outside the gene matches: 4. CDR1 is SGHTA, CDR2 FQGNSA, per germline. CDR3 nucleotide sequence: TGTGCCAGCAGCTCTAGCGGGGGGCCAGACAATGAGCAGTTCTTC. Translating it yields CASSSSGGPDNEQFF. The whole variable domain, filled in from reference TRBV7-2 and TRBJ2-1, reads GAGVSQSPSNKVTEKGKDVELRCDPISGHTALYWYRQSLGQGLEFLIYFQGNSAPDKSGLPSDRFSAERTGGSVSTLTIQRTQQEDSAVYLCASSSSGGPDNEQFFGPGTRLTVL.

The chain has TRBV18 and TRBJ2-7; 10 positions agree with TRBD1. Germline V CDR1 and CDR2: KGHSH, LQKENI. V shed 4 bases, J shed 6 bases, and the junction held 6 bases outside the gene matches. CDR3 size: 14 residues. The CDR3 is CASSLDRGKSEQYF. CDR3 bases: TGTGCCAGCTCACTGGACAGGGGGAAAAGCGAGCAGTACTTC.

The gene calls are TRBV28 and TRBJ2-1; 8 positions agree with TRBD1. V lost 3 bases, J lost 8 bases, and 9 bases stayed unmatched. Germline V gene data show CDR1 as MDHEN and CDR2 as SYDVKM. This CDR3 has 15 residues. The CDR3 DNA reads as TGTGCCAGCAGTTTGACAGGGGAAGTCGGCGATGAGCAGTTCTTC. It encodes CASSLTGEVGDEQFF.

The chain has TRBV6-5 and TRBJ1-6; maybe TRBD1 (6 bases). Germline V gene data show CDR1 as MNHEY and CDR2 as SVGAGI. The CDR3 is made up of 14 amino acids. Trimming took 2 bases from V and 7 from J, leaving 9 bases between them. The CDR3 sequence is CASSYRGNNSPLHF. CDR3 in DNA: TGTGCCAGCAGTTACAGGGGGAACAATTCACCCCTCCACTTT.

This chain links TRBV20-1 with TRBJ2-1; D gene uncertain. The CDR3 length is 11 residues. The germline V and J ends were trimmed by 5 bases and 0 bases, with 2 bases remaining between them. The V gene's germline CDR1 is DFQATT and CDR2 SNEGSKA (reference sequence). CDR3 in DNA: TGCAGTGCTCCCTCCTACAATGAGCAGTTCTTC. Translating gives CSAPSYNEQFF.

V and J are TRBV7-3 and TRBJ2-1; weak D call: TRBD2 (5 bases). The CDR3 totals 15 residues. Trimming left V 2 bases short and J 7 bases short, with 15 bases between. Germline CDR1 and CDR2: SGHTA and FQGTGA. Here the CDR3 reads CASSLSWERGNEQFF. DNA of the CDR3: TGTGCCAGCAGCTTATCCTGGGAGCGTGGGAATGAGCAGTTCTTC.

This chain links TRBV2 with TRBJ1-5; maybe TRBD1 (6 bases). V was pared by 4 bases and J by 4 bases, with 14 bases between. CDR3 length equals 15 residues. Germline loops: CDR1 SNHLY, CDR2 FYNNEI. CDR3 loop: CASSALSRGNQPQHF. DNA for the CDR3: TGTGCCAGCAGTGCTCTTTCGAGGGGGAATCAGCCCCAGCATTTT.

The rearrangement links TRBV2 to TRBJ2-2; no definite D call. Trimming shortened V by 5 bases and J by 8 bases, and 15 bases separated the two germline ends. Germline V gene lookup returns CDR1 SNHLY and CDR2 FYNNEI. The CDR3 covers 14 residues. In DNA form, the CDR3 reads TGTGCCAGCAGTAACACAAGAGGTGGGGGGGAGCTGTTTTTT. Residues: CASSNTRGGGELFF.

This chain connects TRBV29-1 to TRBJ1-2, with D possibly being TRBD1 (5 bases). Trimming shortened V by 6 bases and J by 4 bases, and 18 bases separated the two germline ends. The germline CDR1 and CDR2 sequences are SQVTM and ANQGSEA. This CDR3 comprises 14 residues. The CDR3, as DNA: TGCAGCGTAGGGACCAGGGTCTGGGGCTATGGCTACACCTTC. As protein: CSVGTRVWGYGYTF. Supplemented by reference TRBV29-1 and TRBJ1-2, the full variable domain reads SAVISQKPSRDICQRGTSLTIQCQVDSQVTMMFWYRQQPGQSLTLIATANQGSEATYESGFVIDKFPISRPNLTFSTLTVSNMSPEDSSIYLCSVGTRVWGYGYTFGSGTRLTVV.

In this sample, this clone turned up a few times. The chain combines TRBV20-1 with TRBJ1-6, with a tentative D call TRBD1 (5 bases). V shed 4 bases and J shed 14 bases, with 12 bases lying between them. The CDR3 is 11 residues long. The germline V gene encodes CDR1 DFQATT and CDR2 SNEGSKA (reference sequence). The CDR3 DNA is TGCAGTGCTAAGGCAGGGTTATCCCTCCACTTT. This translates into CSAKAGLSLHF.

V and J are TRBV9 and TRBJ2-1, with no clear D. The CDR3 runs to 15 residues. Trimming shortened V by 2 bases and J by 7 bases, and 16 bases separated the two germline ends. CDR1 and CDR2 (germline): SGDLS, YYNGEE. The CDR3 nucleotides read TGTGCCAGCAGCGTTGATGGTCGGCAGGATAATGAGCAGTTCTTC. It translates to CASSVDGRQDNEQFF.

V usage is TRBV11-2 and J usage is TRBJ2-2; possibly TRBD1 or TRBD2 for D (5 bases each). V was pared by 5 bases and J by 1 base, with 11 bases between. Germline assignment: CDR1 SGHAT and CDR2 FQNNGV. The CDR3 consists of 15 residues. The CDR3 bases are TGTGCCAGCAGCCCCGGGACCTGGAACACCGGGGAGCTGTTTTTT. Its translation is CASSPGTWNTGELFF. Using reference TRBV11-2 and TRBJ2-2 for the parts outside the CDR3, the full variable domain is EAGVAQSPRYKIIEKRQSVAFWCNPISGHATLYWYQQILGQGPKLLIQFQNNGVVDDSQLPKDRFSAERLKGVDSTLKIQPAKLEDSAVYLCASSPGTWNTGELFFGEGSRLTVL.

The chain is built from TRBV5-5 and TRBJ2-7; 8 nucleotides line up with TRBD1. The CDR3 sequence is 15 residues long. Trimming at V came to 0 bases and at J to 4 bases, leaving 6 bases not matched to a gene. Germline V gives CDR1 SGHKS, CDR2 YYEKEE (reference sequence). The CDR3 DNA follows: TGTGCCAGCAGCTTGGGGACAGGGAAAACTTACGAGCAGTACTTC. Protein: CASSLGTGKTYEQYF.